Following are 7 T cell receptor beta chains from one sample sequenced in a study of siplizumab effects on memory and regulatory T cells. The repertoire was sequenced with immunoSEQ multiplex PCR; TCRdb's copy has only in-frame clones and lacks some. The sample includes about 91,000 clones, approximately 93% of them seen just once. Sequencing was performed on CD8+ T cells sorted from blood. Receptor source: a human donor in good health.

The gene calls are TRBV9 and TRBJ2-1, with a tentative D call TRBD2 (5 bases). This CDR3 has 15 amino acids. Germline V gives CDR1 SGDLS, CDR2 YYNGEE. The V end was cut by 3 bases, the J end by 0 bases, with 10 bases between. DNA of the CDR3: TGTGCCAGCAGCGCGCCGGGGAGCTCCTACAATGAGCAGTTCTTC. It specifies CASSAPGSSYNEQFF.

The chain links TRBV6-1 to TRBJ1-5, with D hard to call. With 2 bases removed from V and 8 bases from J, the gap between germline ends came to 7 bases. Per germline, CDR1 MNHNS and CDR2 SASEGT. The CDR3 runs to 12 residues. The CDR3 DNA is TGTGCCAGCAGTGAACTGGTGGAGCCCCAGCATTTT. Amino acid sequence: CASSELVEPQHF.

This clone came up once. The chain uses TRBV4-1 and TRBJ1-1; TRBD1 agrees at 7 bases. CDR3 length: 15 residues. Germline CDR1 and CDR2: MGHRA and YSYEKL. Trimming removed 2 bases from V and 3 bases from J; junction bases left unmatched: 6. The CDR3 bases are TGCGCCAGCAGCCAAAATGACAGGGCCCACACTGAAGCTTTCTTT. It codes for CASSQNDRAHTEAFF.

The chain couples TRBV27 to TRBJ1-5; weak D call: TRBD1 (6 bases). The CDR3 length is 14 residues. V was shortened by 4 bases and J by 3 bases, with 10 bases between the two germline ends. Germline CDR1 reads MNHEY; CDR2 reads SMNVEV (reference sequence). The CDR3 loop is CASSSAGANQPQHF. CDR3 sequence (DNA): TGTGCCAGCAGTTCAGCAGGGGCCAATCAGCCCCAGCATTTT.

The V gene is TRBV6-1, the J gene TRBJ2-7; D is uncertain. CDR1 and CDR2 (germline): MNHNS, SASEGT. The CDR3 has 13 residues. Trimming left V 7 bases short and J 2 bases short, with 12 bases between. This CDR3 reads CASTASPAYEQYF. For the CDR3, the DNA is TGTGCCAGCACGGCCAGCCCTGCCTACGAGCAGTACTTC.

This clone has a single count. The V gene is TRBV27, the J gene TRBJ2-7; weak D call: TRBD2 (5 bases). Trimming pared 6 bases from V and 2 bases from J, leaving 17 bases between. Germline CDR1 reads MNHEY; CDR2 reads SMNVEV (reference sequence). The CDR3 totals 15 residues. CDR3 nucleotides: TGTGCCAGCAGGAGGACGCGGGTGGGGACCTACGAGCAGTACTTC. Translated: CASRRTRVGTYEQYF.

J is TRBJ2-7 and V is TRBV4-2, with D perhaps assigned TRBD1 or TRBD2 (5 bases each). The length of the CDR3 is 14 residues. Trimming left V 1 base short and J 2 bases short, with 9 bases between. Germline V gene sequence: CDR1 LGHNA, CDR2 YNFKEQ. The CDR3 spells CASSQAGAAYEQYF. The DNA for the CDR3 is TGTGCCAGCAGCCAAGCCGGGGCCGCCTACGAGCAGTACTTC.